The 8 T cell receptor beta chains below were found in one sample sequenced in a study of T cells in localized non-small cell lung cancer. TCRdb keeps only in-frame clones here, not all; method: immunoSEQ multiplex PCR. The table has 25,000 to 35,000 clones, 80% to 90% seen once. This specimen was peripheral blood, taken before any cancer treatment. These TCRs come from a male donor at least 60 years old with stage I lung adenocarcinoma.

This clone was found a few times. This chain uses TRBV29-1 with TRBJ1-1; D is unclear. The germline V gene has CDR1 SQVTM and CDR2 ANQGSEA. V was pared by 7 bases and J by 0 bases, with 9 bases between. The CDR3 is 12 amino acids. CDR3 region: CSGGEMNTEAFF. CDR3 sequence (DNA): TGCAGCGGCGGGGAGATGAACACTGAAGCTTTCTTT. Supplemented by reference TRBV29-1 and TRBJ1-1, the full variable domain reads SAVISQKPSRDICQRGTSLTIQCQVDSQVTMMFWYRQQPGQSLTLIATANQGSEATYESGFVIDKFPISRPNLTFSTLTVSNMSPEDSSIYLCSGGEMNTEAFFGQGTRLTVV.

The chain links TRBV19 to TRBJ1-1; D not resolved. This CDR3 has 14 residues. CDR1 LNHDA and CDR2 SQIVND come from the germline V gene (reference sequence). V was cut by 3 bases and J by 7 bases, with 15 bases left in between. CDR3 DNA: TGTGCCAGTAGTATGGAGGTACAGCTCCATGAAGCTTTCTTT. Translating gives CASSMEVQLHEAFF.

A few counts support this clone. The chain links TRBV5-1 to TRBJ1-1; a possible D gene is TRBD1 (5 bases). Trimming removed 3 bases from V and 3 bases from J, with 15 bases in between. The length of the CDR3 is 15 residues. Germline V gene sequence: CDR1 SGHRS, CDR2 YFSETQ. CDR3 sequence reads: CASSSRGSRDTEAFF. CDR3 DNA: TGCGCCAGCAGCTCGCGGGGGAGCCGTGACACTGAAGCTTTCTTT.

The chain combines TRBV4-2 with TRBJ1-1, with D unresolved. CDR3 size: 15 residues. Germline V gives CDR1 LGHNA, CDR2 YNFKEQ. The V and J ends lost 1 base and 4 bases respectively, with 13 bases between them. CDR3 residues: CASSQGVGVSTEAFF. CDR3 nucleotides: TGTGCCAGCAGCCAAGGGGTCGGGGTAAGCACTGAAGCTTTCTTT.

This clone was seen a single time. V gene TRBV2 combines with J gene TRBJ1-1, with TRBD1 as a possible D gene (6 bases). Germline V gene data show CDR1 as SNHLY and CDR2 as FYNNEI. V was clipped by 4 bases and J by 0 bases, with 12 bases between them. The CDR3 is made up of 15 amino acids. The CDR3, as DNA: TGTGCCAGCAGTGCGCGACAGGTTATGAACACTGAAGCTTTCTTT. This encodes CASSARQVMNTEAFF.

This sequence joins TRBV6-4 and TRBJ2-3; 10 bases are shared with TRBD2. Looked up from germline, CDR1 is MRHNA and CDR2 is SNTAGT. There are 14 residues in the CDR3. J was trimmed by 5 bases and V by 3 bases; bases with no gene match: 2. CDR3 region: CASSEVAGGDTQYF. The DNA for the CDR3 is TGTGCCAGCAGTGAGGTAGCGGGGGGAGATACGCAGTATTTT.

This chain uses TRBV7-8 with TRBJ2-1; D unresolved. The CDR3 contains 15 residues. Trimming pared 0 bases from V and 6 bases from J, leaving 12 bases between. In germline, CDR1 is SGHVS, CDR2 FQNEAQ. The CDR3 reads CASSLAYGFGNEQFF. DNA for the CDR3: TGTGCCAGCAGCTTAGCTTATGGGTTCGGCAATGAGCAGTTCTTC.

The rearrangement uses TRBV7-9 and TRBJ1-4; D is ambiguous. Trimming cost V 5 bases and J 11 bases, with 18 bases left between them. Germline V CDR1 and CDR2: SEHNR, FQNEAQ (reference sequence). The CDR3 sequence is 14 residues long. The CDR3 coding sequence is TGTGCCAGCAGCCAAGGCACCTCGCTGGCGAAACTGTTTTTT. As protein: CASSQGTSLAKLFF. Filled out from reference TRBV7-9 and TRBJ1-4, the complete variable domain reads DTGVSQNPRHKITKRGQNVTFRCDPISEHNRLYWYRQTLGQGPEFLTYFQNEAQLEKSRLLSDRFSAERPKGSFSTLEIQRTEQGDSAMYLCASSQGTSLAKLFFGSGTQLSVL.